These T cell receptor beta chains were read from a single sample in a study of CD4+ T cells in melanoma. Sequencing was performed with immunoSEQ multiplex PCR; in TCRdb, only in-frame clones are kept and a portion is missing. This sample has about 140,000 clones; 80% to 95% occur once, and the top ten carry more than 1.5%. These receptors were collected from a human donor with melanoma. Both conserved end residues are part of each CDR3. The order of the fields is CDR3 length, clone size, D gene, V gene, J gene, CDR3 protein, CDR3 DNA. The D gene is left open where the match is weak. The size field is filled for only some rows; it gives once, few, many or a size class.

cdr3_length: 13
clone_size: -
d_call: -
v_call: TRBV15
j_call: TRBJ1-1
cdr3_aa: CATSRQVNTEAFF
cdr3_nt: TGTGCCACCAGCAGACAAGTGAACACTGAAGCTTTCTTT

cdr3_length: 11
clone_size: -
d_call: -
v_call: TRBV11-2
j_call: TRBJ2-7
cdr3_aa: CASSLAYEQYF
cdr3_nt: TGTGCCAGCAGCTTGGCCTACGAGCAGTACTTC

cdr3_length: 16
clone_size: -
d_call: TRBD1
v_call: TRBV18
j_call: TRBJ2-5
cdr3_aa: CASSPGGRGLQETQYF
cdr3_nt: TGTGCCAGCTCACCGGGGGGCAGGGGGCTCCAAGAGACCCAGTACTTC

cdr3_length: 14
clone_size: once
d_call: TRBD1
v_call: TRBV2
j_call: TRBJ1-5
cdr3_aa: CASSLQGDDQPQHF
cdr3_nt: TGTGCCAGCAGCCTGCAGGGGGACGATCAGCCCCAGCATTTT

cdr3_length: 16
clone_size: -
d_call: TRBD1
v_call: TRBV5-1
j_call: TRBJ1-3
cdr3_aa: CASSLTGVNPGNTIYF
cdr3_nt: TGCGCCAGCAGCTTGACAGGGGTGAACCCAGGAAACACCATATATTTT

cdr3_length: 15
clone_size: -
d_call: TRBD2
v_call: TRBV7-8
j_call: TRBJ2-1
cdr3_aa: CASSQGGSGAVEQFF
cdr3_nt: TGTGCCAGCAGCCAAGGGGGTAGCGGGGCCGTTGAGCAGTTCTTC

cdr3_length: 11
clone_size: -
d_call: -
v_call: TRBV30
j_call: TRBJ1-6
cdr3_aa: CAWSGNSPLHF
cdr3_nt: TGTGCCTGGAGCGGCAATTCACCCCTCCACTTT

cdr3_length: 13
clone_size: few
d_call: -
v_call: TRBV7-8
j_call: TRBJ1-2
cdr3_aa: CASSSGDGYGYTF
cdr3_nt: TGTGCCAGCAGCTCAGGAGATGGATATGGCTACACCTTC

cdr3_length: 14
clone_size: few
d_call: -
v_call: TRBV7-2
j_call: TRBJ1-2
cdr3_aa: CASSLRQGGYGYTF
cdr3_nt: TGTGCCAGCAGCTTAAGGCAGGGTGGATATGGCTACACCTTC

cdr3_length: 15
clone_size: -
d_call: -
v_call: TRBV9
j_call: TRBJ2-3
cdr3_aa: CASSVRDGGTDTQYF
cdr3_nt: TGTGCCAGCAGCGTACGGGACGGAGGCACAGATACGCAGTATTTT

cdr3_length: 14
clone_size: -
d_call: -
v_call: TRBV5-1
j_call: TRBJ2-5
cdr3_aa: CASSLAGYQETQYF
cdr3_nt: TGCGCCAGCAGCTTGGCAGGGTACCAAGAGACCCAGTACTTC

cdr3_length: 15
clone_size: once
d_call: TRBD1
v_call: TRBV5-1
j_call: TRBJ2-3
cdr3_aa: CASSFGTGVVDTQYF
cdr3_nt: TGCGCCAGCAGCTTCGGGACAGGGGTAGTAGATACGCAGTATTTT

cdr3_length: 14
clone_size: -
d_call: TRBD1
v_call: TRBV27
j_call: TRBJ2-2
cdr3_aa: CATRDRELGGELFF
cdr3_nt: TGTGCCACGCGAGACAGGGAATTGGGCGGGGAGCTGTTTTTT

cdr3_length: 15
clone_size: once
d_call: TRBD1
v_call: TRBV5-8
j_call: TRBJ2-5
cdr3_aa: CASSTGTGGLETQYF
cdr3_nt: TGTGCCAGCAGCACCGGGACAGGGGGCCTGGAGACCCAGTACTTC

cdr3_length: 14
clone_size: -
d_call: -
v_call: TRBV6-1
j_call: TRBJ2-5
cdr3_aa: CASSKAREGETQYF
cdr3_nt: TGTGCCAGCAGTAAAGCTAGGGAAGGGGAGACCCAGTACTTC

cdr3_length: 15
clone_size: -
d_call: TRBD2
v_call: TRBV30
j_call: TRBJ2-1
cdr3_aa: CAWTRGTSGGNEQFF
cdr3_nt: TGTGCCTGGACTCGAGGGACTAGCGGGGGGAATGAGCAGTTCTTC

cdr3_length: 16
clone_size: -
d_call: TRBD1
v_call: TRBV14
j_call: TRBJ2-3
cdr3_aa: CASSQNPGQGTDTQYF
cdr3_nt: TGTGCCAGCAGCCAAAACCCGGGACAGGGCACAGATACGCAGTATTTT

cdr3_length: 16
clone_size: -
d_call: TRBD1
v_call: TRBV5-4
j_call: TRBJ1-5
cdr3_aa: CASSLGGTGINQPQHF
cdr3_nt: TGTGCCAGCAGCTTGGGGGGGACAGGAATCAATCAGCCCCAGCATTTT

cdr3_length: 15
clone_size: -
d_call: TRBD1
v_call: TRBV19
j_call: TRBJ1-1
cdr3_aa: CASSIQGYVNTEAFF
cdr3_nt: TGTGCCAGTAGCATACAGGGGTACGTGAACACTGAAGCTTTCTTT

cdr3_length: 15
clone_size: -
d_call: TRBD1
v_call: TRBV5-6
j_call: TRBJ1-2
cdr3_aa: CASSLVTTGVVGYTF
cdr3_nt: TGTGCCAGCAGCTTGGTTACGACAGGGGTTGTTGGCTACACCTTC

cdr3_length: 13
clone_size: -
d_call: -
v_call: TRBV5-1
j_call: TRBJ2-3
cdr3_aa: CASSLGRRGAQYF
cdr3_nt: TGCGCCAGCAGCTTGGGACGGCGAGGGGCACAGTATTTT

cdr3_length: 14
clone_size: -
d_call: TRBD2
v_call: TRBV10-2
j_call: TRBJ2-1
cdr3_aa: CASRSGGAGDEQFF
cdr3_nt: TGCGCCAGCAGGAGCGGGGGGGCGGGAGATGAGCAGTTCTTC

cdr3_length: 16
clone_size: once
d_call: -
v_call: TRBV19
j_call: TRBJ1-1
cdr3_aa: CASRDPGGGLNTEAFF
cdr3_nt: TGTGCCAGTCGGGATCCCGGGGGGGGATTGAACACTGAAGCTTTCTTT

cdr3_length: 13
clone_size: -
d_call: -
v_call: TRBV30
j_call: TRBJ1-1
cdr3_aa: CAWSGEGNTEAFF
cdr3_nt: TGTGCCTGGAGTGGGGAAGGGAACACTGAAGCTTTCTTT

cdr3_length: 15
clone_size: -
d_call: TRBD2
v_call: TRBV7-6
j_call: TRBJ2-7
cdr3_aa: CASSSQRGGNYEQYF
cdr3_nt: TGTGCCAGCAGCTCGCAGCGGGGGGGAAACTACGAGCAGTACTTC

cdr3_length: 14
clone_size: -
d_call: -
v_call: TRBV25-1
j_call: TRBJ2-1
cdr3_aa: CASSELGQYNEQFF
cdr3_nt: TGTGCCAGCAGTGAATTGGGGCAGTACAATGAGCAGTTCTTC

cdr3_length: 17
clone_size: -
d_call: TRBD2
v_call: TRBV2
j_call: TRBJ2-2
cdr3_aa: CASSGVGLAGNTGELFF
cdr3_nt: TGTGCCAGCAGCGGGGTGGGACTAGCGGGTAACACCGGGGAGCTGTTTTTT

cdr3_length: 15
clone_size: -
d_call: -
v_call: TRBV7-8
j_call: TRBJ2-1
cdr3_aa: CASSLQGLLYNEQFF
cdr3_nt: TGTGCCAGCAGCCTCCAGGGACTTCTCTACAATGAGCAGTTCTTC

cdr3_length: 15
clone_size: -
d_call: -
v_call: TRBV6-5
j_call: TRBJ2-1
cdr3_aa: CASSYNRRPPAKQFF
cdr3_nt: TGTGCCAGCAGTTACAACCGGCGTCCTCCGGCTAAGCAGTTCTTC

cdr3_length: 14
clone_size: -
d_call: -
v_call: TRBV30
j_call: TRBJ1-1
cdr3_aa: CAWSSQGGLTEAFF
cdr3_nt: TGTGCCTGGAGTAGTCAGGGAGGTTTAACTGAAGCTTTCTTT

cdr3_length: 14
clone_size: -
d_call: TRBD1
v_call: TRBV6-1
j_call: TRBJ2-7
cdr3_aa: CASSERYRGQAQYF
cdr3_nt: TGTGCCAGCAGTGAGCGGTACAGGGGTCAGGCTCAGTACTTC

cdr3_length: 14
clone_size: -
d_call: TRBD1
v_call: TRBV12-5
j_call: TRBJ1-2
cdr3_aa: CASGLPRQGAGYTF
cdr3_nt: TGTGCTAGTGGTTTGCCTCGACAGGGGGCTGGCTACACCTTC

cdr3_length: 14
clone_size: -
d_call: -
v_call: TRBV4-1
j_call: TRBJ1-2
cdr3_aa: CASSQVAVIYGYTF
cdr3_nt: TGCGCCAGCAGCCAAGTGGCCGTAATTTATGGCTACACCTTC

cdr3_length: 12
clone_size: -
d_call: -
v_call: TRBV18
j_call: TRBJ2-7
cdr3_aa: CASSSDNYEQYF
cdr3_nt: TGTGCCAGCTCCTCCGACAACTACGAGCAGTACTTC

cdr3_length: 13
clone_size: -
d_call: -
v_call: TRBV29-1
j_call: TRBJ2-2
cdr3_aa: CSVGQDYTGELFF
cdr3_nt: TGCAGCGTTGGCCAGGACTACACCGGGGAGCTGTTTTTT

cdr3_length: 14
clone_size: -
d_call: -
v_call: TRBV7-7
j_call: TRBJ2-7
cdr3_aa: CASSPGFGSYEQYF
cdr3_nt: TGTGCCAGCAGCCCCGGTTTCGGCTCCTACGAGCAGTACTTC

cdr3_length: 16
clone_size: -
d_call: -
v_call: TRBV7-2
j_call: TRBJ1-1
cdr3_aa: CASTAHLGGVETEAFF
cdr3_nt: TGTGCCAGCACCGCCCACCTTGGAGGGGTTGAAACTGAAGCTTTCTTT

cdr3_length: 14
clone_size: -
d_call: -
v_call: TRBV30
j_call: TRBJ1-6
cdr3_aa: CAYEAARGVSPLHF
cdr3_nt: TGTGCCTACGAAGCAGCCAGGGGCGTTTCACCCCTCCACTTT

cdr3_length: 15
clone_size: -
d_call: TRBD2
v_call: TRBV29-1
j_call: TRBJ2-5
cdr3_aa: CSVHLGLALRETQYF
cdr3_nt: TGCAGCGTACACCTTGGACTAGCTTTAAGAGAGACCCAGTACTTC

cdr3_length: 14
clone_size: -
d_call: -
v_call: TRBV18
j_call: TRBJ2-6
cdr3_aa: CASSPNSGANVLTF
cdr3_nt: TGTGCCAGCTCACCAAACTCTGGGGCCAACGTCCTGACTTTC

cdr3_length: 14
clone_size: -
d_call: -
v_call: TRBV7-9
j_call: TRBJ1-1
cdr3_aa: CASSYTGTALEAFF
cdr3_nt: TGTGCCAGCAGCTACACAGGGACCGCTCTTGAAGCTTTCTTT

cdr3_length: 14
clone_size: -
d_call: TRBD1
v_call: TRBV7-9
j_call: TRBJ1-6
cdr3_aa: CASSPGQGNSPLHF
cdr3_nt: TGTGCCAGCAGCCCGGGACAGGGAAATTCACCCCTCCACTTT

cdr3_length: 15
clone_size: -
d_call: TRBD1
v_call: TRBV5-6
j_call: TRBJ1-2
cdr3_aa: CASSFVGTGDYGYTF
cdr3_nt: TGTGCCAGCAGCTTCGTTGGGACAGGGGACTATGGCTACACCTTC

cdr3_length: 17
clone_size: -
d_call: -
v_call: TRBV21-1
j_call: TRBJ1-5
cdr3_aa: CASSKGWGAGSNQPQHF
cdr3_nt: -

cdr3_length: 14
clone_size: -
d_call: -
v_call: TRBV5-6
j_call: TRBJ1-2
cdr3_aa: CASSLSRYSGGYTF
cdr3_nt: TGTGCCAGCAGCTTGAGTCGGTACTCTGGAGGCTACACCTTC

cdr3_length: 14
clone_size: -
d_call: -
v_call: TRBV19
j_call: TRBJ2-1
cdr3_aa: CASRIGGSYNEQFF
cdr3_nt: TGTGCCAGTAGGATCGGGGGTTCCTACAATGAGCAGTTCTTC

cdr3_length: 14
clone_size: -
d_call: -
v_call: TRBV5-1
j_call: TRBJ1-4
cdr3_aa: CASSLGQGRGKLFF
cdr3_nt: TGCGCCAGCAGCTTGGGTCAGGGTCGGGGGAAACTGTTTTTT

cdr3_length: 14
clone_size: once
d_call: TRBD1
v_call: TRBV18
j_call: TRBJ1-5
cdr3_aa: CASSPETGNQPQHF
cdr3_nt: TGTGCCAGCTCACCAGAGACAGGGAATCAGCCCCAGCATTTT

cdr3_length: 15
clone_size: -
d_call: TRBD2
v_call: TRBV19
j_call: TRBJ2-2
cdr3_aa: CASTTSGGYTGELFF
cdr3_nt: TGTGCCAGCACGACTAGCGGGGGGTACACCGGGGAGCTGTTTTTT

cdr3_length: 14
clone_size: -
d_call: -
v_call: TRBV7-9
j_call: TRBJ2-1
cdr3_aa: CASSYKGPANEQFF
cdr3_nt: TGTGCCAGCAGCTATAAAGGCCCGGCCAATGAGCAGTTCTTC

cdr3_length: 15
clone_size: -
d_call: -
v_call: TRBV30
j_call: TRBJ1-5
cdr3_aa: CAWSGDSHPNQPQHF
cdr3_nt: TGTGCCTGGAGTGGCGACAGTCACCCCAATCAGCCCCAGCATTTT

cdr3_length: 15
clone_size: once
d_call: TRBD1
v_call: TRBV2
j_call: TRBJ1-4
cdr3_aa: CASSEFGTDNEKLFF
cdr3_nt: TGTGCCAGCAGTGAATTCGGGACAGATAATGAAAAACTGTTTTTT

cdr3_length: 16
clone_size: -
d_call: TRBD2
v_call: TRBV7-9
j_call: TRBJ2-1
cdr3_aa: CASSFTAGGSYNEQFF
cdr3_nt: TGTGCCAGCAGCTTCACAGCGGGGGGCTCCTACAATGAGCAGTTCTTC